This entry features one T cell receptor beta chain sequence. No cognate antigen has been identified for it. The input lacks base qualities; no much larger clone sits a single base away. The sample's time point label, in plain terms: peripheral blood 6 weeks after treatment start. A total of 25 to 35 patients with locally advanced or metastatic urothelial carcinoma, treated at Memorial Sloan Kettering on a trial protocol, made up the cohort. Peripheral blood mononuclear cells were collected pretreatment and during treatment, with between 1 and 8 total time points per patient. The Qiagen DNeasy Blood extraction kit was used to purify genomic DNA from total PBMCs and tumor samples. Collected pretreatment and during treatment, PBMCs were isolated and stored as previously described. This sample is drawn from a study of PD-L1 blockade in urothelial cancer (dated by TCRdb to about 2017). Notes on the research overall: Therapy was started around 2014 for all patients, and atezolizumab 1,200 mg was administered intravenously every 3 weeks. About 85% of the 29 patients were males with bladder-origin urothelial cancer, and about 60% of the roughly 29 reported a prior smoking history. Patients had an ECOG performance status of 0 or 1 and had received between 0 and 3 prior chemotherapy regimens. Blood samples were analyzed at 3 weeks after treatment start (second dose) and at 6 weeks after treatment start. A median of 141,255 T cells and some 90,000 unique TCRs was obtained from blood samples, and a median clonality of 0.080 was observed. An exploratory multi-omic analysis was conducted of the somatic, immune and clinical correlates of response to PD-L1 blockade with atezolizumab in urothelial cancer. TCR sequencing covered pretreatment tumor samples and matched, serially collected peripheral blood taken before and after atezolizumab treatment. Durable clinical benefit meant progression-free survival longer than 6 months, and TCR features were also tested against progression-free and overall survival. In the same patients, pretreatment tumors underwent whole exome sequencing and RNA sequencing in addition to TCR sequencing. Durable clinical benefit was achieved by nine patients and was not achieved by 20 patients. Pretreatment blood TCR-seq was available for about 27 patients, at least one posttreatment blood collection was obtained for about 24 patients, and tumor TCR-seq was available for about 24 patients.

Study-wide conclusions, independent of this receptor: Patients with durable benefit showed greater expansion of tumor-associated TCR clones in peripheral blood 3 weeks after starting treatment (n ≈ 23, p = 0.022). Because of the small sample size (n ≈ 27) and the many exploratory analyses performed, the results are intended to be regarded as hypothesis-generating. A pretreatment peripheral blood TCR clonality below the median was linked to improved progression-free and overall survival.

Synthetic TCR analog templates were spiked into each PCR to estimate absolute template abundance from read counts. Using the immunoSEQ assay, TCRbeta CDR3 regions were amplified from genomic DNA with bias-controlled V and J gene primers. Sequencing of rearranged TCRbeta segments was performed at approximately 20X coverage. Processing in the source paper ran as follows. Sequencing errors were corrected by clustering, and CDR3s were annotated against IMGT so that V, D and J genes could be assigned. Only productive TCRbeta rearrangements were used in downstream analyses, excluding out-of-frame or stop-codon sequences. To compute clonality, Shannon entropy was normalized by the log of the number of unique productive sequences and then subtracted from one. Clones differing between time points or between blood and tumor were identified by Fisher's exact test with Benjamini-Hochberg correction at adjusted p below 0.01. Here the immuneACCESS table is served through TCRdb, limited to in-frame sequences with V and J called. Missing clones are a known gap in these copies; in checked studies unresolved V genes cover under half, and the rest lacks a known reason. V, J and clone size were drawn from that table, and D and trimming were deduced from the DNA. For this sample the table gives roughly 45,000 clones, of which roughly 80% were detected only once. 8.8% of the sample lies in the top ten.

From its cysteine to its phenylalanine, the CDR3 spans 16 amino acids. Just CDR3 DNA is preserved here, 48 bases in frame from base 1. V and J lose 4 bases and 5 bases, and a span of 20 bases separates them. The germline V gene (reference sequence) sets CDR1 to LNHDA and CDR2 to SQIVND. Rearrangement joined TRBV19 to TRBJ1-1, with TRBD1 tentatively as D gene (5 bases match). The sample consisted of PBMCs, taken around atezolizumab (anti-PD-L1) treatment. This receptor was identified in a man in his 70s with urothelial cancer. The DNA sequence reads TGTGCCAGTAGTACGACCTCCGCGGAAAAGGGGACTGAAGCTTTCTTT. Its translation is CASSTTSAEKGTEAFF. Reference TRBV19 and TRBJ1-1 proteins supply the regions before and after the CDR3; the full variable domain is: DGGITQSPKYLFRKEGQNVTLSCEQNLNHDAMYWYRQDPGQGLRLIYYSQIVNDFQKGDIAEGYSVSREKKESFPLTVTSAQKNPTAFYLCASSTTSAEKGTEAFFGQGTRLTVV.